The clone carrying this T cell receptor beta chain was seen many times. The antigen remains undetermined. The data stem from a study of T cells in Graves' hyperthyroidism and ophthalmopathy. Study conclusions and caveats: The blood repertoire included most of the expanded thyroid clonotypes above 0.001.

Trimming stripped 4 bases from V and 5 bases from J, with 11 bases between. Per germline, CDR1 MNHEY and CDR2 SVGEGT. The CDR3 length is 13 residues. Template material for amplifying TCR beta CDR3 regions consisted of RNA transcripts. With the HTBI primer set, the TCR CDR3 went through a first round of RT-PCR. TCRdb recomputed calls from the multiplex PCR reads with MiXCR, one row per CDR3 protein. Of roughly 380,000 distinct CDR3 sequences listed, approximately 19% are singletons. Stability of Graves' hyperthyroidism was defined as absent ophthalmopathy progression within 18 months. Patients aged 18 to 65 had newly diagnosed hyperthyroidism of under 2 months' duration.

The chain employs TRBV6-2 or TRBV6-3 and TRBJ1-2; D not resolved. The source of this sequence is a woman between 18 and 30 years old with Graves' hyperthyroidism. The sample was blood. The CDR3 DNA sequence: TGTGCCAGCAGTTTCGAAGCCCTATATGGCTACACCTTC. This codes for CASSFEALYGYTF.